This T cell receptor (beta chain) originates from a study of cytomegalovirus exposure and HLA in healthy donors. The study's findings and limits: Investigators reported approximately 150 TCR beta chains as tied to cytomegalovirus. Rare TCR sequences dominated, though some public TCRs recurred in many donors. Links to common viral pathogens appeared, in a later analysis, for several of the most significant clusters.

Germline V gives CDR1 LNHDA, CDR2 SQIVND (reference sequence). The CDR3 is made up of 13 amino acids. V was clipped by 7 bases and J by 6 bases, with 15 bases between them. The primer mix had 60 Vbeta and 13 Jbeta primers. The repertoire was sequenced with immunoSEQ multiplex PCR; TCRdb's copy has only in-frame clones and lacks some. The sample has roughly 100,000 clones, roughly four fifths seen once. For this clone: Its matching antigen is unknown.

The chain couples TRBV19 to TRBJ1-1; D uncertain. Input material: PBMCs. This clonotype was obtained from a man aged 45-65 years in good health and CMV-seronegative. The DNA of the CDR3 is TGTGCCAGTAAGCCAGCGGTGAGCGCTGAAGCTTTCTTT. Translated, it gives CASKPAVSAEAFF.